This TCR beta chain was found in a study of cytomegalovirus exposure and HLA in healthy donors. CDR1 and CDR2 (germline): SNHLY, FYNNEI. Trimming removed 8 bases at V and 2 bases at J, with 12 bases between. This CDR3 spans 14 amino acids. Primers: 60 Vbeta forward and 13 Jbeta reverse. TCRdb's table, derived via immunoSEQ multiplex PCR, lists solely in-frame clones and lacks some. This table holds roughly 120,000 clones, 65% to 80% found once. Material: PBMCs. The clonotype was recovered from a middle-aged woman in good health and CMV-seropositive. The chain is built from TRBV2 and TRBJ2-2; a weak D match, TRBD1 (6 bases). The CDR3 region is CASSGTYNTGELFF. DNA of the CDR3: TGTGCCAGCTCCGGGACATATAACACCGGGGAGCTGTTTTTT.